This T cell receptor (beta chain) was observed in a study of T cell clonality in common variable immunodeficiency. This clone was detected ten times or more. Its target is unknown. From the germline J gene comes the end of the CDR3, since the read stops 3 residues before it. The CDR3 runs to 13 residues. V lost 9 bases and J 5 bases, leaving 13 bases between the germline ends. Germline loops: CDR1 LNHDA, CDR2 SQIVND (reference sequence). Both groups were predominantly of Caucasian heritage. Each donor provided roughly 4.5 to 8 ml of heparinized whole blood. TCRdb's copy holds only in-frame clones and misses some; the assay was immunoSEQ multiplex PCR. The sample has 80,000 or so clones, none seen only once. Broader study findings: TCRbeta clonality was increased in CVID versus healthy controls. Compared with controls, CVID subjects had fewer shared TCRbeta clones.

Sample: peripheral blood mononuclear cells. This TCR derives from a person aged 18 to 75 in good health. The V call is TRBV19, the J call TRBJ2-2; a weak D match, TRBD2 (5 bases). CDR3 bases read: TGTGCCAGCCATCGGGGATCGACCGGGGAG. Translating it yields CASHRGSTGE. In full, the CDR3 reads CASHRGSTGELFF.